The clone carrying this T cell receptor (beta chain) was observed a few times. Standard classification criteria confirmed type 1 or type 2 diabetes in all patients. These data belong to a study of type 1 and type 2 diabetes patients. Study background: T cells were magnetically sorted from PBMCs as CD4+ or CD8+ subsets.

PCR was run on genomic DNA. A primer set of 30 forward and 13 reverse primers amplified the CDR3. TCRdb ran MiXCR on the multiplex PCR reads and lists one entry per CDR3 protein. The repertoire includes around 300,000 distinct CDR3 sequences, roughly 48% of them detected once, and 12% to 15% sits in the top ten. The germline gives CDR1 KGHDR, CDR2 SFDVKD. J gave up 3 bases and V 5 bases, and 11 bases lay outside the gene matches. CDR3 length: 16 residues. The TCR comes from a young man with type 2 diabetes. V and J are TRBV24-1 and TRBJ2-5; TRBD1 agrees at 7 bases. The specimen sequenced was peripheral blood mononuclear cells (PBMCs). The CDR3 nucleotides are TGTGCCACCAGTGCGTGGACAGGCAACCAAGAAGAGACCCAGTACTTC. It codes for CATSAWTGNQEETQYF.